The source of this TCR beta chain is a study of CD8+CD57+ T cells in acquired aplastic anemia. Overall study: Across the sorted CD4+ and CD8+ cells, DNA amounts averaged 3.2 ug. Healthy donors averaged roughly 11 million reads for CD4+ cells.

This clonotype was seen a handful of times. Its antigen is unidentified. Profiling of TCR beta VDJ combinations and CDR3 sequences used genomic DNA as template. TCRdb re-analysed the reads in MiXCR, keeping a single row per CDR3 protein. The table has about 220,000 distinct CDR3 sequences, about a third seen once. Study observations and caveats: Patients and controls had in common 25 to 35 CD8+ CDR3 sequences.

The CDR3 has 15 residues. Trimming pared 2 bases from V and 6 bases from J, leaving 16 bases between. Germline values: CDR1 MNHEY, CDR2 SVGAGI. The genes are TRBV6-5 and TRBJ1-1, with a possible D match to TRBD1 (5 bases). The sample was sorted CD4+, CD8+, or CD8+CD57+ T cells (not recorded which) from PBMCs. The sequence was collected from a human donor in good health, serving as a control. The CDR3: CASSYEAGPRAEAFF. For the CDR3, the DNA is TGTGCCAGCAGTTACGAGGCAGGGCCGCGGGCTGAAGCTTTCTTT.